This T cell receptor (beta chain) was profiled in a study of T cell changes during pregnancy in multiple sclerosis. Only in-frame clones appear in the TCRdb table, and some are missing; sequencing was by immunoSEQ multiplex PCR. The top ten hold 1.1% of the sample, which has more than 65,000 clones, roughly 95% seen once. This CDR3 has 15 residues. Germline CDR1 reads SNHLY; CDR2 reads FYNNEI. Trimming left V 5 bases short and J 4 bases short, with 16 bases between. The sequencing here drew on peripheral blood, taken in the second trimester of pregnancy. The chain recombines TRBV2 with TRBJ2-3; D might be TRBD1 (5 bases). This TCR was recovered from a female donor with multiple sclerosis, enrolled in a pregnancy study. The CDR3 spells CASSPWPGWSDTQYF. In DNA form, the CDR3 reads TGTGCCAGCAGTCCGTGGCCAGGGTGGTCAGATACGCAGTATTTT.